This is a list of T cell receptor beta chains from one sample in a study of OX40 agonist ivuxolimab in advanced cancers. Measured with immunoSEQ multiplex PCR; TCRdb has only the in-frame clones, and not every one. Among 65,000 to 95,000 clones listed, around 82% were seen once. The starting material was CD4+ or CD8+ T cells sorted from blood, obtained in a trial of the OX40 agonist ivuxolimab. The receptor source for this set is an adult with an advanced solid tumor such as melanoma, head and neck, liver or kidney cancer. Both conserved end residues are part of each CDR3. D genes are given only for firm matches. Only part of the rows carry a size: once, few, many, or a class if the clone is expanded.

len	v_gene	d_gene	j_gene	abundance	CDR3aa	CDR3nt
15	TRBV28	-	TRBJ2-1	few	CASSENRGLYNEQFF	TGTGCCAGCAGTGAAAACAGGGGACTATACAATGAGCAGTTCTTC
16	TRBV18	-	TRBJ2-7	-	CASSPGVGIPLYEQYF	TGTGCCAGCTCACCGGGCGTAGGGATCCCCTTATACGAGCAGTACTTC
13	TRBV11-1	-	TRBJ1-5	many	CASSLDNNQPQHF	TGTGCCAGCAGCTTGGACAACAATCAGCCCCAGCATTTT
16	TRBV5-1	TRBD1	TRBJ2-3	-	CASSIRDRGITDTQYF	TGCGCCAGCAGCATCCGGGACAGGGGGATCACAGATACGCAGTATTTT
14	TRBV2	TRBD2	TRBJ2-5	-	CASKLGTSGETQYF	TGTGCCAGCAAGCTGGGGACTAGTGGAGAGACCCAGTACTTC
8	TRBV7-7	-	TRBJ2-5	-	CAGGTQYF	TGTGCCGGGGGGACCCAGTACTTC
16	TRBV28	TRBD2	TRBJ2-7	few	CASRGPSGRAYYEQYF	TGTGCCAGCAGGGGTCCAAGCGGGAGGGCCTACTACGAGCAGTACTTC
17	TRBV27	TRBD2	TRBJ2-3	-	CASSYSGTSYRTDTQYF	TGTGCCAGCAGTTACTCCGGGACTAGCTACCGCACAGATACGCAGTATTTT
13	TRBV7-2	-	TRBJ2-1	few	CASGGAGWGEQFF	TGTGCCAGCGGGGGAGCTGGGTGGGGTGAGCAGTTCTTC
13	TRBV5-1	-	TRBJ2-7	-	CASSLERYDEQYF	TGCGCCAGCAGCTTGGAGAGGTATGACGAGCAGTACTTC
13	TRBV7-6	-	TRBJ1-1	-	CASSLRVTTEAFF	TGTGCCAGCAGCTTAAGAGTAACGACTGAAGCTTTCTTT
12	TRBV7-9	-	TRBJ2-7	-	CASSLQGNEQYF	TGTGCCAGCAGCTTACAGGGGAACGAGCAGTACTTC
14	TRBV11-1	TRBD1	TRBJ2-5	-	CASSRSTGRETQYF	TGTGCCAGCAGCCGATCGACAGGGAGAGAGACCCAGTACTTC
14	TRBV9	-	TRBJ1-4	-	CASSVEPSREKLFF	TGTGCCAGCAGCGTAGAACCTAGTCGGGAAAAACTGTTTTTT
13	TRBV6-5	-	TRBJ2-2	once	CASTKGGAGELFF	TGTGCCAGCACCAAAGGAGGGGCCGGGGAGCTGTTTTTT
14	TRBV5-6	-	TRBJ1-3	-	CASSWPGSGNTIYF	TGTGCCAGCAGCTGGCCGGGGTCTGGAAACACCATATATTTT
12	TRBV5-6	-	TRBJ1-4	-	CASSLGSEKLFF	TGTGCCAGCAGCTTGGGAAGTGAAAAACTGTTTTTT
15	TRBV9	TRBD2	TRBJ2-7	-	CASSAGGGLSYEQYF	TGTGCCAGCAGCGCAGGCGGGGGGCTCTCCTACGAGCAGTACTTC
15	TRBV5-1	-	TRBJ1-6	-	CASRRELQYNSPLHF	TGCGCCAGCAGACGGGAACTACAGTATAATTCACCCCTCCACTTT
18	TRBV11-3	-	TRBJ2-7	once	CASSSTRWDKTTSYEQYF	TGTGCCAGCAGCTCAACCCGATGGGACAAAACGACCTCCTACGAGCAGTACTTC
13	TRBV4-3	-	TRBJ2-3	-	CASSYYRGDTQYF	TGCGCCAGCAGCTATTACCGGGGAGATACGCAGTATTTT
13	TRBV28	-	TRBJ1-1	-	CASSWDTNTEAFF	TGTGCCAGCAGTTGGGATACGAACACTGAAGCTTTCTTT
15	TRBV7-8	-	TRBJ2-3	-	CASSSGGGRTDTQYF	TGTGCCAGCAGCTCCGGTGGGGGACGCACAGATACGCAGTATTTT
16	TRBV11-1	TRBD2	TRBJ2-1	-	CASSLILGLAGVEQFF	TGTGCCAGCAGCCTAATCCTGGGACTAGCGGGAGTTGAGCAGTTCTTC
11	TRBV19	-	TRBJ1-5	few	CATLRGQPQHF	TGTGCCACGCTAAGGGGTCAGCCCCAGCATTTT
15	TRBV4-1	TRBD2	TRBJ2-1	-	CASSQGRTSGQEQFF	TGCGCCAGCAGCCAAGGGCGGACTAGCGGTCAGGAGCAGTTCTTC
17	TRBV5-4	TRBD2	TRBJ2-4	-	CASSLGVAGGSKNIQYF	TGTGCCAGCAGCTTGGGAGTAGCGGGAGGTTCCAAAAACATTCAGTACTTC
13	TRBV7-9	-	TRBJ1-5	few	CASSWAEDQPQHF	TGTGCCAGCAGCTGGGCGGAGGATCAGCCCCAGCATTTT
14	TRBV13	-	TRBJ2-3	-	CASSPRAFTDTQYF	TGTGCCAGCAGCCCTCGGGCCTTCACAGATACGCAGTATTTT
13	TRBV19	-	TRBJ2-1	-	CASRHLEFDEQFF	TGTGCCAGTAGACATTTAGAATTCGATGAGCAGTTCTTC
14	TRBV5-1	-	TRBJ1-5	-	CASRSRLGSEPQHF	TGCGCCAGCAGATCAAGGCTCGGTTCGGAGCCCCAGCATTTT
17	TRBV10-3	TRBD2	TRBJ2-1	-	CAISDFASGNPYNEQFF	TGTGCCATCAGTGATTTTGCTAGCGGGAACCCCTACAATGAGCAGTTCTTC
14	TRBV2	-	TRBJ1-5	few	CASSSTKTYQPQHF	TGTGCCAGCAGTTCTACCAAAACCTATCAGCCCCAGCATTTT
15	TRBV28	-	TRBJ1-6	-	CASSFSTGYNSPLHF	TGTGCCAGCAGTTTCTCAACAGGGTATAATTCACCCCTCCACTTT
14	TRBV19	-	TRBJ2-3	-	CASSSGRNTDTQYF	TGTGCCAGTAGTAGCGGTAGAAACACAGATACGCAGTATTTT
13	TRBV6-5	-	TRBJ2-3	few	CASSIIRSDTQYF	TGTGCCAGCAGTATAATAAGGAGCGATACGCAGTATTTT
12	TRBV29-1	TRBD1	TRBJ2-1	-	CSVRQGAVEQFF	TGCAGCGTTAGACAGGGGGCGGTTGAGCAGTTCTTC
12	TRBV10-1	-	TRBJ1-5	-	CASSGPNQPQHF	TGCGCCAGCAGTGGTCCGAATCAGCCCCAGCATTTT
13	TRBV9	-	TRBJ1-2	-	CASSATGTSSYTF	TGTGCCAGCAGCGCAACCGGGACATCCAGCTACACCTTC
15	TRBV30	TRBD2	TRBJ2-2	-	CAWMPGLAGTGELFF	TGTGCCTGGATGCCCGGACTAGCGGGAACCGGGGAGCTGTTTTTT
11	TRBV6-5	-	TRBJ1-1	-	CASWSGTEAFF	TGTGCCAGCTGGAGTGGAACTGAAGCTTTCTTT
15	TRBV21-1	-	TRBJ2-2	-	CASRTPPGGAGELFF	TGTGCCAGCAGAACGCCGCCAGGAGGGGCCGGGGAGCTGTTTTTT
14	TRBV27	TRBD2	TRBJ2-3	-	CASSPRSGGDTQYF	TGTGCCAGCAGTCCACGTAGCGGGGGAGATACGCAGTATTTT
15	TRBV27	TRBD2	TRBJ2-7	once	CASSLWTSGSHEQYF	TGTGCCAGCAGTTTATGGACTAGCGGGAGCCACGAGCAGTACTTC
16	TRBV7-9	-	TRBJ2-1	-	CASSFSAGPGYNEQFF	TGTGCCAGCAGCTTTTCAGCTGGCCCGGGGTACAATGAGCAGTTCTTC
15	TRBV4-1	TRBD2	TRBJ2-7	-	CASSQGLAPSYEQYF	TGCGCCAGCAGCCAAGGACTAGCGCCTTCCTACGAGCAGTACTTC
18	TRBV5-1	-	TRBJ2-2	-	CASSSRQTSPQNTGELFF	TGCGCCAGCAGCTCTCGCCAGACTAGTCCCCAGAACACCGGGGAGCTGTTTTTT
15	TRBV19	TRBD1	TRBJ1-5	-	CASNLQGAPGQPQHF	TGTGCCAGTAATCTACAGGGGGCGCCCGGACAGCCCCAGCATTTT
14	TRBV7-6	-	TRBJ2-5	-	CASSLAGWGETQYF	TGTGCCAGCAGCTTAGCAGGGTGGGGGGAGACCCAGTACTTC
15	TRBV10-3	TRBD2	TRBJ2-5	-	CAIAGRTSGQETQYF	TGTGCCATCGCTGGTCGGACTAGCGGACAAGAGACCCAGTACTTC
16	TRBV15	TRBD1	TRBJ2-1	few	CATSTYRGLSYNEQFF	TGTGCCACCAGCACTTACAGGGGCCTCTCCTACAATGAGCAGTTCTTC
15	TRBV5-6	-	TRBJ2-2	few	CASSWDTTNTGELFF	TGTGCCAGCAGCTGGGACACAACGAACACCGGGGAGCTGTTTTTT
13	TRBV30	-	TRBJ1-1	-	CAWSVPRVAEAFF	TGTGCCTGGAGTGTACCCAGGGTCGCTGAAGCTTTCTTT
19	TRBV4-3	TRBD1	TRBJ2-3	-	CASSQVTPERQGIGDTQYF	TGCGCCAGCAGCCAAGTTACTCCCGAGCGACAGGGGATCGGAGATACGCAGTATTTT
13	TRBV18	-	TRBJ2-7	-	CASSDSGSYEQYF	TGTGCCAGCTCAGACTCAGGCTCCTACGAGCAGTACTTC
14	TRBV30	-	TRBJ2-3	once	CAWSVLGSADTQYF	TGTGCCTGGAGTGTACTCGGGTCTGCAGATACGCAGTATTTT
22	TRBV18	TRBD2	TRBJ2-1	-	CASSPLGTSGRVPSNMVSEQFF	TGTGCCAGCTCACCACTAGGGACTAGCGGGAGGGTACCCTCCAATATGGTCAGTGAGCAGTTCTTC
16	TRBV7-2	TRBD2	TRBJ2-1	few	CASSRLAGGIYNEQFF	TGTGCCAGCAGCCGGCTTGCGGGGGGGATCTACAATGAGCAGTTCTTC
14	TRBV7-9	-	TRBJ2-1	-	CASSFPGRYNEQFF	TGTGCCAGCAGCTTCCCTGGACGTTACAATGAGCAGTTCTTC
16	TRBV10-1	TRBD2	TRBJ2-1	-	CASSELAGGPYNEQFF	TGCGCCAGCAGTGAGCTAGCGGGAGGACCGTACAATGAGCAGTTCTTC